Listed here are 24 T cell receptor beta chains from one sample, sequenced in a study of cytomegalovirus exposure and HLA in healthy donors. A multiplex PCR was run with 60 Vbeta primers and 13 Jbeta primers. The protocol was immunoSEQ multiplex PCR, while the TCRdb copy is restricted to in-frame clones and leaves out a portion. The sample records 130,000 to 150,000 clones, under 70% being singletons. Material for sequencing was PBMCs. All receptors come from a woman aged 25 to 39 in good health and CMV-seropositive.

This clone has a single count. The rearrangement uses TRBV6-5 and TRBJ2-5; 7 nucleotides line up with TRBD2. CDR1 and CDR2 (germline): MNHEY, SVGAGI. There are 15 residues in the CDR3. V shed 2 bases, J shed 3 bases, and the junction held 6 bases outside the gene matches. This chain's CDR3 is CASSYVTSQKETQYF. The DNA of the CDR3 is TGTGCCAGCAGTTACGTGACTAGCCAGAAAGAGACCCAGTACTTC.

This clone was detected a few times. V is TRBV11-2 and J is TRBJ2-2; D ambiguous. This CDR3 has 12 residues. Germline CDR1 SGHAT, CDR2 FQNNGV. The V gene lost 2 bases and the J gene lost 10 bases, with 8 bases spanning the gap. The CDR3 DNA reads as TGTGCCAGCAGCTTATCTTCCCCGGAGCTGTTTTTT. This translates into CASSLSSPELFF.

Only a few counts were recorded for this clone. V gene TRBV27 combines with J gene TRBJ1-2; maybe TRBD1 (6 bases). V dropped 4 bases and J dropped 7 bases, with 19 bases sitting between them. The CDR3 consists of 15 residues. Germline V lookup: CDR1 MNHEY, CDR2 SMNVEV (reference sequence). CDR3 sequence (DNA): TGTGCCAGCAGTTCCTCCTGGACAGCCCTGGGTGGCTACACCTTC. Residues: CASSSSWTALGGYTF.

This clone was seen once. J is TRBJ1-1 and V is TRBV10-1; the D gene is possibly TRBD1 (5 bases). V was shortened by 4 bases and J by 2 bases, with 8 bases between the two germline ends. The CDR3 has 13 residues. The germline gives CDR1 WNHNN, CDR2 SYGVQD (reference sequence). CDR3 coding DNA: TGCGCCAGCAGTGGACAGCTAAACACTGAAGCTTTCTTT. This codes for CASSGQLNTEAFF.

This clone occurred a few times. The chain recombines TRBV15 with TRBJ1-1, with D possibly TRBD1 on 5 matching bases. CDR1 is LNHNV, CDR2 YYDKDF, per germline (reference sequence). Between the trimmed V and J ends, which lost 5 bases and 1 base, there was a span of 14 bases. This CDR3 comprises 15 residues. In DNA, the CDR3 is TGTGCCACCAGCTACCGGGCCAGGGCGAACACTGAAGCTTTCTTT. Amino acid sequence: CATSYRARANTEAFF.

J is TRBJ2-4 and V is TRBV5-1; 16 nucleotides align to TRBD2. CDR3 length equals 20 residues. Looked up from germline, CDR1 is SGHRS and CDR2 is YFSETQ. Trimming removed 1 base from V and 6 bases from J; junction bases left unmatched: 13. The CDR3 region has the DNA TGCGCCAGCAGCTTGCTTATTTCCGGGACTAGCGGGAGGGCCGGAAACATTCAGTACTTC. Translation: CASSLLISGTSGRAGNIQYF. The variable domain in full, completed from reference TRBV5-1 and TRBJ2-4, reads KAGVTQTPRYLIKTRGQQVTLSCSPISGHRSVSWYQQTPGQGLQFLFEYFSETQRNKGNFPGRFSGRQFSNSRSEMNVSTLELGDSALYLCASSLLISGTSGRAGNIQYFGAGTRLSVL.

The rearrangement uses TRBV11-2 and TRBJ2-7; D might be TRBD2 (7 bases). Germline values: CDR1 SGHAT, CDR2 FQNNGV. The CDR3 runs 15 residues. Trimming shortened V by 3 bases and J by 2 bases, and 14 bases separated the two germline ends. This chain's CDR3 is CASSLMAGAAYEQYF. DNA for the CDR3: TGTGCCAGCAGCTTGATGGCGGGGGCCGCCTACGAGCAGTACTTC.

The rearrangement links TRBV11-2 to TRBJ2-5; 7 bases match TRBD1. Germline assignment: CDR1 SGHAT and CDR2 FQNNGV. V was pared by 4 bases and J by 3 bases, with 5 bases of the junction left unmatched. This CDR3 region has 14 residues. CDR3 sequence (DNA): TGTGCCAGCAGCTCTCTAGACAGGGAAGAGACCCAGTACTTC. It encodes CASSSLDREETQYF.

This clone was seen once. The DNA for the CDR3 is TGCAGCGTTAGCGCCAGCCAGAGAGGTGAGCAGTTCTTC. This encodes CSVSASQRGEQFF. The rearrangement links TRBV29-1 to TRBJ2-1, with D hard to call. In germline, CDR1 is SQVTM, CDR2 ANQGSEA. V lost 5 bases, J lost 9 bases, and 17 bases lay in between. The CDR3 has 13 amino acids.

This clone was observed a handful of times. The chain employs TRBV18 and TRBJ1-1; D unresolved. The germline CDR1 and CDR2 sequences are KGHSH and LQKENI. The CDR3 is made up of 14 amino acids. The V and J ends lost 4 bases and 0 bases respectively, with 9 bases between them. The CDR3 region has the DNA TGTGCCAGCTCACTTTCACAGTTGAACACTGAAGCTTTCTTT. This translates into CASSLSQLNTEAFF.

The V gene is TRBV27, the J gene TRBJ2-5, with D possibly being TRBD2 (5 bases). CDR1 is MNHEY and CDR2 is SMNVEV in the germline V gene (reference sequence). The CDR3 runs to 19 residues. The V end lost 1 base, the J end lost 0 bases, and 21 bases lay between the germline ends. CDR3 coding DNA: TGTGCCAGCAGTTTATATGGTGGCAAGTTTGTCGGGGACCAAGAGACCCAGTACTTC. Its translation: CASSLYGGKFVGDQETQYF.

This clone was found a few times. The genes are TRBV5-6 and TRBJ1-3; D gene ambiguous. CDR1 is SGHDT and CDR2 is YYEEEE in the germline V gene. This CDR3 is 14 amino acids long. V lost 4 bases and J 3 bases, leaving 11 bases between the germline ends. The CDR3 reads CASSKLALGNTIYF. The CDR3 DNA reads TGTGCCAGCAGCAAGCTTGCCCTTGGAAACACCATATATTTT.

V gene TRBV5-1 combines with J gene TRBJ2-3, with D possibly being TRBD2 (6 bases). Germline values: CDR1 SGHRS, CDR2 YFSETQ. The ends were cut back, 3 bases at V and 2 bases at J, with 10 bases in the middle. The CDR3 totals 14 residues. For the CDR3, the DNA is TGCGCCAGCAGCTGGGGGGACTCCACAGATACGCAGTATTTT. Protein: CASSWGDSTDTQYF.

This clone was found a few times. The rearrangement links TRBV7-2 to TRBJ2-3, with D perhaps TRBD2 (6 bases). Germline CDR1 reads SGHTA; CDR2 reads FQGNSA. The CDR3 covers 14 residues. Deletions cut 7 bases from V and 3 bases from J, with 14 bases between. CDR3 in DNA: TGTGCCAGCAACACCGGGACTTGGACAGATACGCAGTATTTT. Translation: CASNTGTWTDTQYF.

V usage is TRBV28 and J usage is TRBJ2-1; 11 positions match TRBD1. Germline-derived CDR1 and CDR2 are MDHEN and SYDVKM. The CDR3 has 16 residues. The junction had 9 bases not matched to a gene; V was cut back by 5 bases and J by 6 bases. The CDR3 sequence is CASSASGTGGRNEQFF. The CDR3 nucleotides read TGTGCCAGCAGTGCCTCCGGGACAGGGGGTCGCAATGAGCAGTTCTTC.

The gene calls are TRBV5-1 and TRBJ1-1; unclear D gene. The CDR3 length is 16 residues. The germline V gene has CDR1 SGHRS and CDR2 YFSETQ. Trimming took off 4 bases at V and 0 bases at J, with 16 bases between the two ends. The CDR3 DNA reads TGCGCCAGCAGCGGGCAGGACGGACTTTTGAACACTGAAGCTTTCTTT. Residues: CASSGQDGLLNTEAFF.

This clone was counted between two and nine times. The chain couples TRBV4-1 to TRBJ2-7, with 7 bases matching TRBD1. The germline V gene encodes CDR1 MGHRA and CDR2 YSYEKL. The CDR3 has 13 amino acids. Trimming removed 4 bases from V and 4 bases from J; junction bases left unmatched: 4. CDR3 in DNA: TGCGCCAGCAGCCGGGACAGATTTTACGAGCAGTACTTC. Residues: CASSRDRFYEQYF.

This clone was seen more than once but under ten times. This chain connects TRBV10-2 to TRBJ1-2; TRBD1 agrees at 7 bases. This CDR3 spans 15 amino acids. Germline loops: CDR1 WSHSY, CDR2 SAAADI. J gave up 3 bases and V 6 bases, and 10 bases lay outside the gene matches. The DNA of the CDR3 is TGCGCCAGCAGGGCCCCAGGGACAGCCTACTATGGCTACACCTTC. Its protein is CASRAPGTAYYGYTF.

This rearrangement joins TRBV2 to TRBJ1-4, with unresolved D. Trimming removed 6 bases from V and 3 bases from J, with 14 bases in between. CDR3 size: 15 residues. CDR1 and CDR2 from the germline V gene are SNHLY and FYNNEI. As DNA, the CDR3 is TGTGCCAGCAGGTCGGGAGGGCAAGCTAATGAAAAACTGTTTTTT. Encoded protein: CASRSGGQANEKLFF.

This clone was found many times. V usage is TRBV4-1 and J usage is TRBJ1-3, with D possibly TRBD1 on 5 matching bases. The germline gives CDR1 MGHRA, CDR2 YSYEKL. This CDR3 comprises 16 residues. Trimming removed 4 bases from V and 4 bases from J, with 17 bases in between. CDR3 coding DNA: TGCGCCAGCAGCCCCGCATGGGAGGGACTCGGAAACACCATATATTTT. This translates into CASSPAWEGLGNTIYF.

This clone was counted only a few times. The V and J genes are TRBV30 and TRBJ1-5; 7 nucleotides match TRBD1. In germline, CDR1 is GTSNPN, CDR2 SVGIG (reference sequence). The CDR3 consists of 15 residues. The V and J ends lost 0 bases and 5 bases, in that order; junction bases with no gene match: 7. The CDR3 region has the DNA TGTGCCTGGAGTGTAAATCTCAGGGGGTATCAGCCCCAGCATTTT. Its protein product is CAWSVNLRGYQPQHF. Variable domain in full (rest from reference TRBV30 and TRBJ1-5): SQTIHQWPATLVQPVGSPLSLECTVEGTSNPNLYWYRQAAGRGLQLLFYSVGIGQISSEVPQNLSASRPQDRQFILSSKKLLLSDSGFYLCAWSVNLRGYQPQHFGDGTRLSIL.

This clone was counted a single time. The chain uses TRBV6-5 and TRBJ2-1; 11 positions match TRBD1. The CDR3 consists of 16 residues. CDR1 is MNHEY and CDR2 is SVGAGI in the germline V gene. Trimming cost V 4 bases and J 5 bases; bases outside gene matches: 7. This CDR3 reads CASSSGTGGGHNEQFF. In DNA, the CDR3 is TGTGCCAGCAGTTCCGGGACAGGGGGTGGACACAATGAGCAGTTCTTC.

J is TRBJ2-5 and V is TRBV5-1; 11 positions agree with TRBD2. Germline CDR1 is SGHRS and CDR2 is YFSETQ. V lost 6 bases, J lost 2 bases, and 6 bases stayed unmatched. This CDR3 has 15 amino acids. DNA of the CDR3: TGCGCCAGCAAATTAGCGGGGGGGGAACAAGAGACCCAGTACTTC. Its protein is CASKLAGGEQETQYF.

The J gene is TRBJ2-5, the V gene TRBV13, with D possibly being TRBD1 (6 bases). The germline gives CDR1 PRHDT, CDR2 FYEKMQ (reference sequence). V was clipped by 5 bases and J by 4 bases, with 14 bases between them. The CDR3 covers 14 residues. CDR3 in DNA: TGTGCCAGCAGCCGGGCGAGGGGGAGAGAGACCCAGTACTTC. Translating it yields CASSRARGRETQYF.